The clone carrying this T cell receptor (beta chain) came up a few times. Antigen: not known. Germline values: CDR1 SNHLY, CDR2 FYNNEI. V gave up 2 bases and J gave up 6 bases; unmatched junction bases: 4. This CDR3 is built from 13 residues. This entry is derived from a study of Graves' ophthalmopathy and Graves' hyperthyroidism. General observations from the study: Ophthalmopathy progression cases were predicted by the model with approximately 66% sensitivity and 72.22% specificity. In blood appeared most of the expanded thyroid clonotypes whose frequency exceeded 0.001.

Transcripts of RNA were the source for amplifying TCR beta CDR3 regions. An opening RT-PCR round employed HTBI primers and preceded a second-round multiplex PCR. TCRdb re-called the multiplex PCR reads through MiXCR, storing one row per CDR3 protein. The table records about 740,000 distinct CDR3 sequences, 40% of them present only once. This TCR was sampled from an adult man with Graves' ophthalmopathy. Sequencing used peripheral blood. The V call is TRBV2, the J call TRBJ2-7; TRBD1 matches at 7 bases. The DNA of the CDR3 is TGTGCCAGCAGTGAACGTAGGGGGCGCGAGCAGTACTTC. This encodes CASSERRGREQYF.